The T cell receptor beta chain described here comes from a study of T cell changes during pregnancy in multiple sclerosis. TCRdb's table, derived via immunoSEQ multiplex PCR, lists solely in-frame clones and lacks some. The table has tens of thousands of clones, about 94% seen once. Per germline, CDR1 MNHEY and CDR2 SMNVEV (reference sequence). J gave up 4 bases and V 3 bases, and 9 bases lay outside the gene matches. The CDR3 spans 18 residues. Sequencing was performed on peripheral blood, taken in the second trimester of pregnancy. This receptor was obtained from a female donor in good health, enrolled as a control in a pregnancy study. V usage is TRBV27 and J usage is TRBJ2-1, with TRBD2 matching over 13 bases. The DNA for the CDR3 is TGTGCCAGCAGTTTGGGGACTAGCGGGGCTAATATATACAATGAGCAGTTCTTC. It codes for CASSLGTSGANIYNEQFF.